This T cell receptor (beta chain) was retrieved from a study of blood T cell repertoires in COVID-19. Study details: Collection of acute and convalescent COVID-19 samples took place in the United States, Italy and Spain. The cDNA or gDNA used as material had been derived from T cells, B-cell-depleted T cells, or PBMCs.

The data were produced by immunoSEQ multiplex PCR, yet TCRdb's version contains in-frame clones alone and is incomplete. Seen here are about 160,000 clones, roughly 84% observed once, and the top ten hold 5.4%. V lost 5 bases and J lost 0, with 6 bases in between. The germline CDR1 and CDR2 sequences are KGHSH and LQKENI. The CDR3 has 13 residues. Those enrolled in Seattle joined during active infection and were followed longitudinally afterward. This rearrangement joins TRBV18 to TRBJ2-3; D is ambiguous. This sequence was found in a woman between 50 and 59 years old with COVID-19, enrolled during active disease. Sequenced material: peripheral blood. The CDR3 nucleotides are TGTGCCAGCTCATCCACTAGCACAGATACGCAGTATTTT. Its protein is CASSSTSTDTQYF.